Detailed here is one TCR beta chain. The antigen is unknown. The sample belongs to a study of OX40 agonist ivuxolimab in advanced cancers. Study at large: Those treated in dose escalation had hepatocellular carcinoma, melanoma, renal cell cancer or head and neck cancer. Study conclusions and caveats: At 0.1-3.0 mg/kg, partial responders had clonal expansion among the lowest observed.

The CDR3 runs to 16 residues. Germline CDR1 reads SGHRS; CDR2 reads YFSETQ. V shed 0 bases and J 5 bases; nucleotides not matched to a gene: 5. Enrollment shut out patients with autoimmune disease history or systemic immunosuppression. The sampling schedule covered blood at baseline, cycle 4 day 1, and cycle 7 day 1. The table came from immunoSEQ multiplex PCR; TCRdb's copy has only in-frame clones and leaves some out. The data show about 58,000 clones, 65% to 85% seen once. Source: CD4+ or CD8+ T cells sorted from blood, taken in a trial of the OX40 agonist ivuxolimab. This TCR derives from an adult with an advanced solid tumor such as melanoma, head and neck, liver or kidney cancer. V usage is TRBV5-1 and J usage is TRBJ2-7; 13 bases align to TRBD2. CDR3 coding DNA: TGCGCCAGCAGCTTGGGACTAGCGGGAGGCTACGACGAGCAGTACTTC. Residues: CASSLGLAGGYDEQYF.